This is a list of T cell receptor beta chains from one sample in a study of T cell repertoires in ileal Crohn's disease. Data came from immunoSEQ multiplex PCR; TCRdb stores just in-frame clones and leaves some out. The sample has 30,000 to 35,000 clones; about 82% are singletons. The sequenced sample was ileal tissue. These receptors originate from an adult with Crohn's disease. The CDR3 runs from the conserved cysteine through the conserved F or W. A D gene is named only where the DNA matches it firmly. A clone size is listed for some rows: how often the clone was seen (once, few, many), or a class if it is expanded.

TRBJ2-1 . . TRBV7-2 CASNWRVGEQFF TGTGCCAGCAATTGGAGGGTTGGAGAGCAGTTCTTC
TRBJ2-7 . . TRBV7-2 CASSFDRSGVAYEQYF TGTGCCAGCAGCTTCGACAGGAGCGGGGTCGCCTACGAGCAGTACTTC
TRBJ2-3 . . TRBV7-2 CASSLLGGVDTQYF TGTGCCAGCAGCTTACTGGGCGGGGTGGATACGCAGTATTTT
TRBJ2-7 . TRBD2 TRBV6-6 CAGGRGWSYEQYF TGTGCCGGAGGGCGGGGGTGGTCCTACGAGCAGTACTTC
TRBJ2-7 . . TRBV7-2 CASSFRMSYEQYF TGTGCCAGCAGCTTCAGGATGTCCTACGAGCAGTACTTC
TRBJ2-3 . . TRBV18 CASSPLADTDTQYF TGTGCCAGCTCACCACTTGCGGACACAGATACGCAGTATTTT
TRBJ2-5 few TRBD1 TRBV4-1 CASSPSPGTGRGAGETQYF TGCGCCAGCAGCCCATCCCCCGGGACAGGGAGAGGAGCTGGGGAGACCCAGTACTTC
TRBJ2-7 . . TRBV5-1 CASSASSYEQYF TGCGCCAGCAGCGCGAGCTCCTACGAGCAGTACTTC
TRBJ1-3 . TRBD1 TRBV5-6 CASSLTGGVTGNTIYF TGTGCCAGCAGCTTAACAGGGGGCGTAACGGGAAACACCATATATTTT
TRBJ1-1 . TRBD1 TRBV6-5 CASGYRGRAEAFF TGTGCCAGCGGATACAGGGGGCGAGCTGAAGCTTTCTTT